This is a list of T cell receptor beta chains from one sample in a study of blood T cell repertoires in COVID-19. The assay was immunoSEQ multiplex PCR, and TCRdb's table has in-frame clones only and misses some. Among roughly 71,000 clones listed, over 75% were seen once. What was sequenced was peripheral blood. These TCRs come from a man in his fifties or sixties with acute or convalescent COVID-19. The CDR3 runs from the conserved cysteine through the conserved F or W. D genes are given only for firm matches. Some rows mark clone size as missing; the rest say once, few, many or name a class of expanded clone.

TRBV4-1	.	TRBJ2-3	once	TGCGCCAGCAGCCAAGAGGGGCCCAACACAGATACGCAGTATTTT	CASSQEGPNTDTQYF
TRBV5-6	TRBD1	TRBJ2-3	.	TGTGCCAGCAGCTTGGCGGGGCAGGGGGCTACAGATACGCAGTATTTT	CASSLAGQGATDTQYF
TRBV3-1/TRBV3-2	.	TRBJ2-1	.	TGTGCCAGCAGCCAAGATCAGGCGTACGCCTACAATGAGCAGTTCTTC	CASSQDQAYAYNEQFF
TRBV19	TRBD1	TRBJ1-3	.	TGTGCCAGTAGTATCAGTGGGACAGCAGGAAACACCATATATTTT	CASSISGTAGNTIYF
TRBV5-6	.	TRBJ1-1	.	TGTGCCAGCAGCTTGAGGAGGCGGCCGGTTTTCTTT	CASSLRRRPVFF
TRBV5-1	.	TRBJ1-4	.	TGCGCCAGCCGTTCGGGAGCGGATGAAAAACTGTTTTTT	CASRSGADEKLFF
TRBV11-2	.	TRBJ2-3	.	TGTGCCAGCAGCTTAGACGTACAGGGCTGGGGTACGCAGTATTTT	CASSLDVQGWGTQYF
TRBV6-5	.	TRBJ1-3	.	TGTGCCAGCAGTTACGGGGCCCTCTCTGGAAACACCATATATTTT	CASSYGALSGNTIYF
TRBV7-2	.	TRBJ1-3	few	TGTGCCAGCAGCTTAGTCGCAGGGTCGGGAAACACCATATATTTT	CASSLVAGSGNTIYF
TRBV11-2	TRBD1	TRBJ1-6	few	TGTGCCAGCAGCTTATCAGGGGGAAATTCACCCCTCCACTTT	CASSLSGGNSPLHF